This is a list of T cell receptor beta chains from one sample in a study of T cells in Graves' hyperthyroidism and ophthalmopathy. In TCRdb, the multiplex PCR reads were re-called with MiXCR into one record per CDR3 protein. The sample lists roughly 560,000 distinct CDR3 sequences, roughly 14% occurring once. The sequencing input was blood. These receptors originate from a woman aged 40-49 years with Graves' ophthalmopathy. Both conserved end residues are part of each CDR3. The D gene is left open where the match is weak. Clone size is shown for a subset of rows, as once, few, many or a class of expanded clone.

clone size | J gene | V gene | D gene | CDR3 protein | CDR3 DNA
few | TRBJ2-5 | TRBV28 | - | CASSLWQGRETQYF | TGTGCCAGCAGTTTATGGCAGGGGCGAGAGACCCAGTACTTC
many | TRBJ1-2 | TRBV6-2/TRBV6-3 | - | CASSYSRANYGYTF | TGTGCCAGCAGTTACTCGAGGGCTAACTATGGCTACACCTTC
- | TRBJ2-1 | TRBV6-2/TRBV6-3 | TRBD2 | CASSHPSGSSYNEQFF | TGTGCCAGCAGTCACCCTAGCGGGAGCTCCTACAATGAGCAGTTCTTC
- | TRBJ1-2 | TRBV30 | - | CAWNGGRNYGYTF | TGTGCCTGGAACGGGGGCCGGAACTATGGCTACACCTTC
few | TRBJ1-2 | TRBV7-8 | - | CASSLGSRGYTF | TGTGCCAGCAGCTTGGGGTCGAGGGGCTACACCTTC
many | TRBJ2-6 | TRBV7-9 | - | CASSQAGSGANVLTF | TGTGCCAGCAGCCAAGCAGGCTCTGGGGCCAACGTCCTGACTTTC
many | TRBJ1-4 | TRBV6-1 | - | CASSEGQDNEKLFF | TGTGCCAGCAGTGAAGGCCAGGATAATGAAAAACTGTTTTTT
many | TRBJ2-7 | TRBV20-1 | - | CSAEGTYEQYF | TGCAGTGCCGAGGGAACCTACGAGCAGTACTTC
many | TRBJ2-7 | TRBV12-3/TRBV12-4 | - | CASSSQGLGEQYF | TGTGCCAGCAGTTCCCAGGGATTGGGCGAGCAGTACTTC
many | TRBJ1-5 | TRBV19 | - | CASNTGREGNQPQHF | TGTGCCAGCAATACAGGGAGAGAAGGCAATCAGCCCCAGCATTTT
few | TRBJ2-2 | TRBV9 | - | CASTEIPNTGELFF | TGTGCCAGCACCGAAATTCCGAACACCGGGGAGCTGTTTTTT
- | TRBJ2-5 | TRBV3-1 | TRBD2 | CASSSESPGGEETQYF | TGTGCCAGCAGTTCCGAATCCCCGGGAGGTGAAGAGACCCAGTACTTC
many | TRBJ2-7 | TRBV20-1 | TRBD2 | CSAPSAGGKVAITYEQYF | TGCAGTGCTCCGTCGGCGGGAGGGAAGGTCGCTATAACCTACGAGCAGTACTTC
- | TRBJ1-6 | TRBV2 | - | CASVLELNSPLHF | TGTGCCAGCGTCCTGGAGTTGAATTCACCCCTCCACTTT
many | TRBJ1-2 | TRBV30 | - | CAWSVNREGYTF | TGTGCCTGGAGTGTAAACAGGGAAGGCTACACCTTC
many | TRBJ2-5 | TRBV12-3/TRBV12-4 | - | CASMKGAPETQYF | TGTGCCAGCATGAAAGGGGCCCCAGAGACCCAGTACTTC
many | TRBJ2-2 | TRBV12-3/TRBV12-4 | - | CASTRQTPNTGELFF | TGTGCCAGCACCCGACAGACACCGAACACCGGGGAGCTGTTTTTT
few | TRBJ2-7 | TRBV5-5 | - | CANSLSVAEQYF | TGTGCCAACAGCTTGAGTGTAGCCGAGCAGTACTTC
many | TRBJ1-1 | TRBV14 | - | CASSQQTRGTEAFF | TGTGCCAGCAGCCAACAGACAAGGGGCACTGAAGCTTTCTTT
many | TRBJ2-7 | TRBV7-6 | - | CASSLGGDEQYF | TGTGCCAGCAGCTTAGGCGGAGACGAGCAGTACTTC
many | TRBJ2-5 | TRBV12-3/TRBV12-4 | TRBD1 | CASARDRGLNQETQYF | TGTGCCAGCGCCCGGGACAGGGGGCTTAACCAAGAGACCCAGTACTTC
many | TRBJ2-7 | TRBV15 | - | CATSNLYEQYF | TGTGCCACCAGCAACCTCTACGAGCAGTACTTC
- | TRBJ1-2 | TRBV14 | TRBD1 | CASTKDRGLGYTF | TGTGCCAGCACCAAGGACAGGGGTCTTGGCTACACCTTC
few | TRBJ1-3 | TRBV4-1 | - | CASSELGPAGNTIYF | TGCGCCAGCAGCGAACTGGGGCCCGCGGGAAACACCATATATTTT
many | TRBJ2-5 | TRBV27 | - | CASSPLRSGETQYF | TGTGCCAGCAGTCCTCTAAGGAGCGGCGAGACCCAGTACTTC
many | TRBJ1-2 | TRBV6-1 | - | CASSIGLPEDGYTF | TGTGCCAGCAGTATTGGACTCCCGGAGGATGGCTACACCTTC
- | TRBJ2-7 | TRBV18 | TRBD1 | CASSLLAGTGGNEQYF | TGTGCCAGCTCACTATTAGCCGGGACAGGGGGGAACGAGCAGTACTTC
many | TRBJ1-1 | TRBV7-2 | - | CASRKVLNTEAFF | TGTGCCAGCAGAAAGGTATTGAACACTGAAGCTTTCTTT
many | TRBJ1-2 | TRBV6-5 | TRBD1 | CASSLQGFYGYTF | TGTGCCAGCAGTCTACAGGGGTTCTATGGCTACACCTTC
few | TRBJ1-2 | TRBV7-9 | TRBD1 | CASSSLTTGADGYTF | TGTGCCAGCAGTTCCCTCACGACAGGGGCGGATGGCTACACCTTC
- | TRBJ2-7 | TRBV20-1 | - | CSAYNRGRPYEQYF | TGCAGTGCCTACAACCGGGGGCGGCCCTACGAGCAGTACTTC
many | TRBJ2-4 | TRBV28 | - | CASSFPTGEGTKNIQYF | TGTGCCAGCAGTTTCCCGACAGGGGAGGGAACCAAAAACATTCAGTACTTC
few | TRBJ1-2 | TRBV28 | - | CASLPGPSYGYTF | TGTGCCAGTCTACCGGGACCGAGCTATGGCTACACCTTC
many | TRBJ1-1 | TRBV7-9 | - | CASSLVGRGGTEAFF | TGTGCCAGCAGCTTAGTAGGCCGGGGGGGCACTGAAGCTTTCTTT
many | TRBJ1-5 | TRBV6-5 | - | CASSYVDSNQPQHF | TGTGCCAGCAGTTACGTAGATAGCAATCAGCCCCAGCATTTT
- | TRBJ2-5 | TRBV20-1 | - | CSAREGSGRTQETQYF | TGCAGTGCTAGAGAGGGGTCGGGGAGGACCCAAGAGACCCAGTACTTC
few | TRBJ1-1 | TRBV20-1 | - | CSAGRGGANTEAFF | TGCAGTGCTGGGCGGGGAGGGGCGAACACTGAAGCTTTCTTT
many | TRBJ1-5 | TRBV6-5 | - | CASSFPGDQPQHF | TGTGCCAGCAGTTTCCCAGGGGATCAGCCCCAGCATTTT
- | TRBJ1-1 | TRBV19 | - | CATKRENTEAFF | TGTGCCACCAAGCGGGAGAACACTGAAGCTTTCTTT
many | TRBJ2-5 | TRBV7-9 | - | CASSPRQEQETQYF | TGTGCCAGCAGCCCCCGACAGGAGCAAGAGACCCAGTACTTC
many | TRBJ2-7 | TRBV5-1 | - | CASSIVGGHSYEQYF | TGCGCCAGCAGCATTGTCGGGGGCCATTCCTACGAGCAGTACTTC
- | TRBJ1-6 | TRBV28 | - | CAIARQINSPLHF | TGTGCCATCGCCCGACAGATTAATTCACCCCTCCACTTT
- | TRBJ2-7 | TRBV10-3 | TRBD1 | CAISEGQGTGEQYF | TGTGCCATCAGTGAGGGACAGGGGACTGGCGAGCAGTACTTC
many | TRBJ2-7 | TRBV19 | - | CASSIQPGSYEQYF | TGTGCCAGTAGTATACAGCCTGGTTCCTACGAGCAGTACTTC
many | TRBJ2-5 | TRBV20-1 | TRBD1 | CSARGDRGPEETQYF | TGCAGTGCTCGTGGGGACAGGGGGCCAGAAGAGACCCAGTACTTC
many | TRBJ1-1 | TRBV7-2 | - | CASSLYGRGDTEAFF | TGTGCCAGCAGCTTATATGGCAGGGGCGACACTGAAGCTTTCTTT
once | TRBJ1-3 | TRBV12-3/TRBV12-4 | - | CATDPGGGNTIYF | TGTGCCACCGATCCCGGGGGCGGAAACACCATATATTTT
- | TRBJ2-1 | TRBV2 | - | CAIQEGSSYNEQFF | TGTGCCATTCAAGAAGGGAGCTCCTACAATGAGCAGTTCTTC